These 5 T cell receptor beta chains were all obtained from the same sample, sequenced in a study of T cells after yellow fever vaccination. TCRdb re-called the 5' RACE reads with MiXCR, one entry per CDR3 protein. The data hold about 250,000 distinct CDR3 sequences, with 3.6% observed a single time. The sequences come from PBMCs, collected 15 days after the yellow fever booster vaccination. These receptors were collected from a man aged 18-30 years who received the YFV17D yellow fever vaccine.

This clonotype was seen repeatedly, ten times or more. The chain has TRBV6-6 and TRBJ1-1; D ambiguous. V was clipped by 0 bases and J by 0 bases, with 14 bases between them. The CDR3 extends over 17 amino acids. CDR1 and CDR2 from the germline V gene are MNHNY and SVGAGI (reference sequence). CDR3: CASSYSIDGSLNTEAFF. The CDR3 DNA sequence: TGTGCCAGCAGTTACTCGATAGATGGGTCCCTGAACACTGAAGCTTTCTTT.

This clonotype was counted many times. This rearrangement joins TRBV20-1 to TRBJ2-7; D perhaps matches TRBD1 (6 bases). Germline values: CDR1 DFQATT, CDR2 SNEGSKA (reference sequence). The CDR3 has 14 residues. V lost 1 base and J 0 bases, leaving 10 bases between the germline ends. This CDR3 reads CSARGKDSSYEQYV. CDR3 DNA sequence: TGCAGTGCTAGAGGAAAGGACAGCTCCTACGAGCAGTACGTC.

This clonotype was counted at least ten times. The CDR3 nucleotides read TGCAGTGCTAGGGGCCCTTGGGGTGGCTACACCTTC. It codes for CSARGPWGGYTF. V usage is TRBV20-1 and J usage is TRBJ1-2; no clear D. V lost 3 bases and J lost 7, with 12 bases in between. The CDR3 is 12 residues long. Per the germline V gene, CDR1 is DFQATT and CDR2 is SNEGSKA (reference sequence).

This clonotype was detected many times. This rearrangement joins TRBV5-1 to TRBJ2-3; 7 bases agree with TRBD1. CDR1 and CDR2 (germline): SGHRS, YFSETQ. V was pared by 7 bases and J by 2 bases, with 7 bases of the junction left unmatched. The CDR3 contains 14 residues. The CDR3 DNA is TGCGCCAGCGGGACAGACCATGCCACAGATACGCAGTATTTT. The encoded protein is CASGTDHATDTQYF.

This clonotype has ten or more counts. The chain has TRBV11-2 and TRBJ2-1, with 9 bases lining up with TRBD1. Germline assignment: CDR1 SGHAT and CDR2 FQNNGV. The V and J ends lost 0 bases and 7 bases, in that order; junction bases with no gene match: 13. This CDR3 comprises 18 residues. DNA of the CDR3: TGTGCCAGCAGCTTAGAGCCGGGGACAGGGTTCGGCGTGAATGAGCAGTTCTTC. The encoded protein is CASSLEPGTGFGVNEQFF.